This T cell receptor beta chain was identified during a study of control samples from healthy donors and cancer patients. CDR3 length equals 15 residues. The ends were cut back, 0 bases at V and 3 bases at J, with 9 bases in the middle. Germline-derived CDR1 and CDR2 are SGHRS and YFSETQ. The method was immunoSEQ multiplex PCR; TCRdb's version includes in-frame clones alone and lacks a portion of them. Found here are about 170,000 clones, roughly nine tenths of them singletons; the top ten hold 1.5%. The chain links TRBV5-1 to TRBJ2-2; tentative D call: TRBD1 (6 bases). This clonotype originated in a woman aged 30 to 39 in good health. Specimen: blood. The CDR3 protein is CASSLEGTYTGELFF. In nucleotides, the CDR3 is TGCGCCAGCAGCTTGGAGGGGACATACACCGGGGAGCTGTTTTTT.